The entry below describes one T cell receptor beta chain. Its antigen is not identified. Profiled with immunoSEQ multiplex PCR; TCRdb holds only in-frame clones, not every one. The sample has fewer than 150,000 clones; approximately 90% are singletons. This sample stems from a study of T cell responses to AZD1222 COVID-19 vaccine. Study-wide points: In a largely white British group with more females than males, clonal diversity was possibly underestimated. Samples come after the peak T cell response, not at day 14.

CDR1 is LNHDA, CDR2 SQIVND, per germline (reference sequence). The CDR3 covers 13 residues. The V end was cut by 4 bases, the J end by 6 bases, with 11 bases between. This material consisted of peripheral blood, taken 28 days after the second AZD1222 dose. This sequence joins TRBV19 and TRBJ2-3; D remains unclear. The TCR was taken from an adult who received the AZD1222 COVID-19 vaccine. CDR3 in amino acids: CASSRGLADTQYF. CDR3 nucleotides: TGTGCCAGTAGTAGGGGTTTGGCGGATACGCAGTATTTT.